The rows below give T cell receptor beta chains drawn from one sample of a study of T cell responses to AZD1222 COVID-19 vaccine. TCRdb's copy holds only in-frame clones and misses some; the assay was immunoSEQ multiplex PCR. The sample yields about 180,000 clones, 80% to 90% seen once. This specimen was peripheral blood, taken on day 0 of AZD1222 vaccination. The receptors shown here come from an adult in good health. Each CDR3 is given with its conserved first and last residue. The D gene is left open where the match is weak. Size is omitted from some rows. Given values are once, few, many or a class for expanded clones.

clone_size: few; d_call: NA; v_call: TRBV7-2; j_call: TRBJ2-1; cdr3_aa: CASSLAVGPPSYNEQFF; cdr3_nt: TGTGCCAGCAGCTTAGCGGTGGGACCGCCGTCCTACAATGAGCAGTTCTTC
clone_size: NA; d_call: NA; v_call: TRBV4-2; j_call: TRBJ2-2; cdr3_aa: CASSQDQEGNTGELFF; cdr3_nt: TGTGCCAGCAGCCAAGATCAGGAGGGGAACACCGGGGAGCTGTTTTTT
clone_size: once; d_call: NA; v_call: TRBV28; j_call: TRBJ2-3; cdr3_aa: CASALAGPPNAQYF; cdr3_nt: TGTGCCAGCGCCTTGGCAGGGCCCCCTAACGCGCAGTATTTT
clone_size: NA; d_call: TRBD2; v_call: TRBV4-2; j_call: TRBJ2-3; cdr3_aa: CASSQTGTSGGVPDTQYF; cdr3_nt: TGTGCCAGCAGCCAAACAGGGACTAGCGGGGGGGTCCCAGATACGCAGTATTTT
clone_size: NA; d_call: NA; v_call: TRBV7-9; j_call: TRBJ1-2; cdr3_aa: CASSSILQGSYYGYTF; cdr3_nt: TGTGCCAGCAGCTCAATATTGCAGGGTTCCTACTATGGCTACACCTTC
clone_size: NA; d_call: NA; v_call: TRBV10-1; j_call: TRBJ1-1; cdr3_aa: CASSENPGLSGTEAFF; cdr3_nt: TGCGCCAGCAGTGAGAACCCAGGCCTATCTGGCACTGAAGCTTTCTTT
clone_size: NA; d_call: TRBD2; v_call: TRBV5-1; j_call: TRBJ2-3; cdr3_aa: CASSYGTSGAPSTDTQYF; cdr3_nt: TGCGCCAGCAGCTATGGGACTAGCGGGGCCCCCAGCACAGATACGCAGTATTTT
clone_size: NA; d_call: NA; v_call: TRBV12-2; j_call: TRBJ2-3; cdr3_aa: CASRLAVSGGADTQYF; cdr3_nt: TGTGCAAGTCGCTTAGCTGTAAGCGGGGGGGCAGATACGCAGTATTTT
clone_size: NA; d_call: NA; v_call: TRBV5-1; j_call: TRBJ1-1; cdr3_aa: CASSLTLSGWTEAFF; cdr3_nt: TGCGCCAGCAGCTTGACCCTCTCGGGGTGGACTGAAGCTTTCTTT
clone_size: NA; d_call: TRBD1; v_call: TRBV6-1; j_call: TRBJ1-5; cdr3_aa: CASSERGQGADQPQHF; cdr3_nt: TGTGCCAGCAGTGAGCGGGGACAGGGGGCTGATCAGCCCCAGCATTTT
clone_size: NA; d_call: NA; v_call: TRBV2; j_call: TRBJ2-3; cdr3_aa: CASTWDTSSTDTQYF; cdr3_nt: TGTGCCAGCACCTGGGACACTTCTAGCACAGATACGCAGTATTTT
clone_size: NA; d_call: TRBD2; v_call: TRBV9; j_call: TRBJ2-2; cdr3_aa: CASSVGMLAGGSTGELFF; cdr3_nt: TGTGCCAGCAGCGTAGGAATGTTAGCGGGGGGCAGCACCGGGGAGCTGTTTTTT
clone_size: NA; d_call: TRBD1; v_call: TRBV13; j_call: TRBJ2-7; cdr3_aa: CASSLGGGQGAHEQYF; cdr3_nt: TGTGCCAGCAGCTTAGGTGGAGGACAGGGGGCCCACGAGCAGTACTTC
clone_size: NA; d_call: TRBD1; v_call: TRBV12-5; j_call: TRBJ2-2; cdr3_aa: CASGNRGTPNTGELFF; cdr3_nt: TGTGCTAGTGGTAACAGGGGTACCCCGAACACCGGGGAGCTGTTTTTT
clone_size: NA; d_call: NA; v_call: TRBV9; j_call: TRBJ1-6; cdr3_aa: CASSAHRDADSPLHF; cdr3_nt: TGTGCCAGCAGCGCGCACAGGGACGCCGATTCACCCCTCCACTTT
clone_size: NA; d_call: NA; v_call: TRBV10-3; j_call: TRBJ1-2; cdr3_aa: CAISELGSYGYTF; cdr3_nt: TGTGCCATCAGTGAGCTGGGGTCTTATGGCTACACCTTC
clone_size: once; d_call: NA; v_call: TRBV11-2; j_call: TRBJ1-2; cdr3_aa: CASSLGSRTVMRGYTF; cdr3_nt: TGTGCCAGCAGCTTAGGCTCCCGGACCGTCATGCGGGGCTACACCTTC
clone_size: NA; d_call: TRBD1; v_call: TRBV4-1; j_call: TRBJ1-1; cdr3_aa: CASSPTPGTGIMNTEAFF; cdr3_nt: TGCGCCAGCAGCCCTACTCCCGGGACAGGGATTATGAACACTGAAGCTTTCTTT
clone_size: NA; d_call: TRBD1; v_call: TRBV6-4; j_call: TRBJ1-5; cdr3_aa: CASSETQTGGYQPQHF; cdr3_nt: TGTGCCAGCAGTGAAACCCAGACAGGGGGCTATCAGCCCCAGCATTTT
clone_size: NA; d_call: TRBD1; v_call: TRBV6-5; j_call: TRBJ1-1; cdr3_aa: CASSFRGGTEAFF; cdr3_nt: TGTGCCAGCAGTTTCAGGGGGGGCACTGAAGCTTTCTTT
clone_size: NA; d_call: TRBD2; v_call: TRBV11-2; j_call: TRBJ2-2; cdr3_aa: CASSPRLAGNTGELFF; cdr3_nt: TGTGCCAGCAGCCCTCGACTAGCGGGGAACACCGGGGAGCTGTTTTTT
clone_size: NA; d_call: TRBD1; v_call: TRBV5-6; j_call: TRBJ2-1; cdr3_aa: CASSWTGTGRINEQFF; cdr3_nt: TGTGCCAGCAGCTGGACCGGGACAGGTCGAATCAATGAGCAGTTCTTC